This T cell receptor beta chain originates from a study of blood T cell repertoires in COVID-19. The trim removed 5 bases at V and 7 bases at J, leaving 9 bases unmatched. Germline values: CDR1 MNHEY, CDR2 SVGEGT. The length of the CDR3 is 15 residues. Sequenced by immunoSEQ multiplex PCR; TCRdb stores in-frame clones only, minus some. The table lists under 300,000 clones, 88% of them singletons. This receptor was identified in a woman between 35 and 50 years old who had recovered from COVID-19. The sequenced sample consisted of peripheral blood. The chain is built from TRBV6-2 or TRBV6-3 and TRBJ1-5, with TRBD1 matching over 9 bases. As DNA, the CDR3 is TGTGCCAGCAGTCGGGAGACAGGGGGGTTGCAGCCCCAGCATTTT. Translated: CASSRETGGLQPQHF.